This is a list of T cell receptor beta chains from one sample in a study of T cell responses to AZD1222 COVID-19 vaccine. Using immunoSEQ multiplex PCR, the repertoire was profiled, and TCRdb retains in-frame clones only, with some absent. The sample includes approximately 84,000 clones, 80% to 90% of them seen just once. The starting material was peripheral blood, obtained 28 days after the second AZD1222 dose. These receptors all come from an adult who received the AZD1222 COVID-19 vaccine. The CDR3 runs from the conserved cysteine through the conserved F or W. Each record gives: clone size, D gene, V gene, J gene, CDR3 protein, CDR3 DNA. The D gene is left open where the match is weak. Clone size appears in some rows only: once, few, many, or a class for an expanded clone.

clone_size: -; d_call: -; v_call: TRBV27; j_call: TRBJ2-3; cdr3_aa: CASSLSMGSGVNTQYF; cdr3_nt: TGTGCCAGCAGTTTATCGATGGGTTCGGGCGTAAATACGCAGTATTTT
clone_size: -; d_call: TRBD2; v_call: TRBV7-3; j_call: TRBJ2-3; cdr3_aa: CASSLAGTGTDTQYF; cdr3_nt: TGTGCCAGCAGTTTAGCGGGAACCGGCACAGATACGCAGTATTTT
clone_size: once; d_call: TRBD1; v_call: TRBV5-5; j_call: TRBJ1-3; cdr3_aa: CASSSGGTGGNTIYF; cdr3_nt: TGTGCCAGCAGCTCGGGCGGGACAGGGGGAAACACCATATATTTT
clone_size: -; d_call: -; v_call: TRBV4-2; j_call: TRBJ1-5; cdr3_aa: CASSQESGSGQPQHF; cdr3_nt: TGTGCCAGCAGCCAAGAATCGGGTTCGGGGCAGCCCCAGCATTTT
clone_size: -; d_call: TRBD2; v_call: TRBV24-1; j_call: TRBJ2-1; cdr3_aa: CATSDFLAGVGANEQFF; cdr3_nt: TGTGCCACCAGTGATTTCCTAGCGGGAGTGGGTGCCAATGAGCAGTTCTTC
clone_size: -; d_call: -; v_call: TRBV3-1/TRBV3-2; j_call: TRBJ1-6; cdr3_aa: CASSQGRPSSYNSPLHF; cdr3_nt: TGTGCCAGCAGCCAAGGACGGCCAAGCTCCTATAATTCACCCCTCCACTTT
clone_size: -; d_call: -; v_call: TRBV12-3/TRBV12-4; j_call: TRBJ1-1; cdr3_aa: CATIQAVTEAFF; cdr3_nt: TGTGCCACCATTCAGGCGGTTACTGAAGCTTTCTTT
clone_size: few; d_call: -; v_call: TRBV3-1/TRBV3-2; j_call: TRBJ1-1; cdr3_aa: CASSPKPYFEAFF; cdr3_nt: TGTGCCAGCAGCCCCAAGCCGTATTTTGAAGCTTTCTTT
clone_size: -; d_call: TRBD1; v_call: TRBV5-1; j_call: TRBJ2-5; cdr3_aa: CASRLQTGDEETQYF; cdr3_nt: TGCGCCAGCAGACTTCAGACAGGGGACGAAGAGACCCAGTACTTC
clone_size: -; d_call: TRBD1; v_call: TRBV5-1; j_call: TRBJ2-2; cdr3_aa: CASSHRQGWNTGELFF; cdr3_nt: TGCGCCAGCAGCCACCGACAGGGGTGGAACACCGGGGAGCTGTTTTTT
clone_size: once; d_call: -; v_call: TRBV15; j_call: TRBJ2-7; cdr3_aa: CATSRVEGANDVAYEQYF; cdr3_nt: TGTGCCACCAGCAGAGTGGAGGGGGCGAATGATGTAGCCTACGAGCAGTACTTC
clone_size: -; d_call: -; v_call: TRBV30; j_call: TRBJ1-5; cdr3_aa: CAWSPIDSNQPQHF; cdr3_nt: TGTGCCTGGAGTCCTATAGATAGCAATCAGCCCCAGCATTTT
clone_size: -; d_call: -; v_call: TRBV29-1; j_call: TRBJ1-1; cdr3_aa: CSVRVRGNTEAFF; cdr3_nt: TGCAGCGTTAGGGTCAGGGGGAACACTGAAGCTTTCTTT
clone_size: -; d_call: -; v_call: TRBV7-6; j_call: TRBJ1-1; cdr3_aa: CASSLAMWGAQEAFF; cdr3_nt: TGTGCCAGCAGCTTAGCGATGTGGGGGGCGCAGGAAGCTTTCTTT
clone_size: -; d_call: -; v_call: TRBV19; j_call: TRBJ1-6; cdr3_aa: CASSMAGLQSPLHF; cdr3_nt: TGTGCCAGTAGTATGGCAGGGCTCCAGTCACCCCTCCACTTT
clone_size: -; d_call: TRBD2; v_call: TRBV28; j_call: TRBJ2-3; cdr3_aa: CASSLFGSGLAGGTGTQYF; cdr3_nt: TGTGCCAGCAGTTTATTCGGGTCTGGACTAGCGGGAGGCACGGGTACGCAGTATTTT
clone_size: -; d_call: -; v_call: TRBV28; j_call: TRBJ1-6; cdr3_aa: CASIFTGQRSPLHF; cdr3_nt: TGTGCCAGCATATTCACAGGGCAGAGATCACCCCTCCACTTT
clone_size: -; d_call: -; v_call: TRBV6-5; j_call: TRBJ1-1; cdr3_aa: CASSSPGIKAEAFF; cdr3_nt: TGTGCCAGCAGTTCCCCCGGCATCAAGGCTGAAGCTTTCTTT
clone_size: -; d_call: -; v_call: TRBV7-6; j_call: TRBJ2-5; cdr3_aa: CASSLEPDGTQYF; cdr3_nt: TGTGCCAGCAGCTTAGAGCCCGATGGGACCCAGTACTTC
clone_size: few; d_call: -; v_call: TRBV28; j_call: TRBJ1-5; cdr3_aa: CASTGRASNQPQHF; cdr3_nt: TGTGCCAGCACTGGGAGGGCGAGCAATCAGCCCCAGCATTTT
clone_size: -; d_call: -; v_call: TRBV12-3/TRBV12-4; j_call: TRBJ1-2; cdr3_aa: CASSLQANYGYTF; cdr3_nt: TGTGCCAGCAGTTTACAAGCTAACTATGGCTACACCTTC
clone_size: once; d_call: -; v_call: TRBV6-6; j_call: TRBJ1-4; cdr3_aa: CASSYDVQGNSGLFF; cdr3_nt: TGTGCCAGCAGTTACGATGTCCAGGGGAATTCGGGTTTGTTTTTT
clone_size: -; d_call: -; v_call: TRBV19; j_call: TRBJ2-7; cdr3_aa: CASSLGTPSSYEQYF; cdr3_nt: TGTGCCAGTAGTCTCGGCACCCCAAGCTCCTACGAGCAGTACTTC
clone_size: -; d_call: TRBD1; v_call: TRBV5-1; j_call: TRBJ1-4; cdr3_aa: CASSSLSGGREKLFF; cdr3_nt: TGCGCCAGCAGCTCCCTATCAGGGGGACGGGAAAAACTGTTTTTT
clone_size: -; d_call: -; v_call: TRBV5-6; j_call: TRBJ2-7; cdr3_aa: CASSSGLGNGYEQYF; cdr3_nt: TGTGCCAGCAGCTCTGGATTGGGGAACGGCTACGAGCAGTACTTC
clone_size: -; d_call: -; v_call: TRBV11-2; j_call: TRBJ1-5; cdr3_aa: CASSLGANQPQHF; cdr3_nt: TGTGCCAGCAGCTTAGGTGCCAATCAGCCCCAGCATTTT
clone_size: -; d_call: -; v_call: TRBV7-9; j_call: TRBJ1-1; cdr3_aa: CASSLEGSSTEAFF; cdr3_nt: TGTGCCAGCAGCTTAGAAGGTTCAAGCACTGAAGCTTTCTTT
clone_size: -; d_call: -; v_call: TRBV4-3; j_call: TRBJ1-2; cdr3_aa: CASSQDWGEGYGYTF; cdr3_nt: TGCGCCAGCAGCCAAGATTGGGGGGAGGGGTATGGCTACACCTTC
clone_size: -; d_call: TRBD1; v_call: TRBV23-1; j_call: TRBJ1-3; cdr3_aa: CASSQRPGQKGNTIYF; cdr3_nt: TGCGCCAGCAGTCAAAGGCCGGGACAGAAAGGAAACACCATATATTTT
clone_size: once; d_call: -; v_call: TRBV7-3; j_call: TRBJ1-2; cdr3_aa: CASSFTGIDGYTF; cdr3_nt: TGTGCCAGCAGCTTTACAGGGATCGATGGCTACACCTTC
clone_size: -; d_call: TRBD2; v_call: TRBV5-4; j_call: TRBJ2-3; cdr3_aa: CASSLAKGLTISSTDTQYF; cdr3_nt: TGTGCCAGCAGCTTGGCCAAGGGACTAACAATCTCTAGCACAGATACGCAGTATTTT
clone_size: -; d_call: TRBD1; v_call: TRBV24-1; j_call: TRBJ2-2; cdr3_aa: CATSDNTRTGQVDGELFF; cdr3_nt: TGTGCCACCAGTGACAATACCCGGACAGGGCAGGTGGACGGGGAGCTGTTTTTT
clone_size: -; d_call: -; v_call: TRBV15; j_call: TRBJ2-7; cdr3_aa: CATSREGRVGEQYF; cdr3_nt: TGTGCCACCAGCAGAGAGGGCAGGGTGGGCGAGCAGTACTTC
clone_size: -; d_call: -; v_call: TRBV7-9; j_call: TRBJ2-5; cdr3_aa: CASSPQGTQGETQYF; cdr3_nt: TGTGCCAGCAGCCCGCAAGGGACCCAGGGAGAGACCCAGTACTTC
clone_size: few; d_call: -; v_call: TRBV24-1; j_call: TRBJ1-2; cdr3_aa: CATSDLSRRGYTF; cdr3_nt: TGTGCCACCAGTGATTTGAGCCGCCGTGGCTACACCTTC
clone_size: few; d_call: -; v_call: TRBV4-2; j_call: TRBJ2-1; cdr3_aa: CASSQDTGTRNEQFF; cdr3_nt: TGTGCCAGCAGCCAAGATACCGGGACTCGCAATGAGCAGTTCTTC
clone_size: -; d_call: TRBD1; v_call: TRBV13; j_call: TRBJ2-1; cdr3_aa: CASGGGQGYVNEQFF; cdr3_nt: TGTGCCAGCGGGGGCGGACAGGGTTATGTGAATGAGCAGTTCTTC
clone_size: -; d_call: TRBD1; v_call: TRBV6-5; j_call: TRBJ1-1; cdr3_aa: CASSTGQGFGAFF; cdr3_nt: TGTGCCAGCAGTACTGGACAGGGTTTTGGGGCTTTCTTT
clone_size: -; d_call: -; v_call: TRBV4-2; j_call: TRBJ1-2; cdr3_aa: CASSQSFREGLYGYTF; cdr3_nt: TGTGCCAGCAGCCAGTCATTCCGGGAGGGACTCTATGGCTACACCTTC
clone_size: -; d_call: -; v_call: TRBV21-1; j_call: TRBJ1-4; cdr3_aa: CASSPPGLEKLFF; cdr3_nt: TGTGCCAGCAGCCCCCCGGGATTAGAAAAACTGTTTTTT
clone_size: -; d_call: -; v_call: TRBV15; j_call: TRBJ2-7; cdr3_aa: CATSRDGDFEQYF; cdr3_nt: TGTGCCACCAGCAGAGATGGGGACTTTGAGCAGTACTTC
clone_size: -; d_call: -; v_call: TRBV5-1; j_call: TRBJ2-2; cdr3_aa: CASSDTGELFF; cdr3_nt: TGCGCCAGCAGCGACACCGGGGAGCTGTTTTTT
clone_size: -; d_call: -; v_call: TRBV28; j_call: TRBJ1-2; cdr3_aa: CASNSGISQGYTF; cdr3_nt: TGTGCCAGCAACTCAGGGATAAGTCAGGGCTACACCTTC
clone_size: -; d_call: -; v_call: TRBV5-6; j_call: TRBJ2-3; cdr3_aa: CASSLTGRTDTQYF; cdr3_nt: TGTGCCAGCAGCTTGACAGGGAGGACAGATACGCAGTATTTT
clone_size: -; d_call: -; v_call: TRBV6-5; j_call: TRBJ1-4; cdr3_aa: CASRGTRDRLFF; cdr3_nt: TGTGCCAGCAGAGGCACAAGGGATCGGCTGTTTTTT
clone_size: -; d_call: TRBD1; v_call: TRBV4-1; j_call: TRBJ2-7; cdr3_aa: CASSHYSDRGYSYEQYF; cdr3_nt: TGCGCCAGCAGCCATTATTCCGACAGGGGGTACTCCTACGAGCAGTACTTC
clone_size: -; d_call: TRBD2; v_call: TRBV7-2; j_call: TRBJ2-7; cdr3_aa: CASSSTRGLYYEQYF; cdr3_nt: TGTGCCAGCAGCAGCACGAGGGGACTATACTACGAGCAGTACTTC
clone_size: few; d_call: -; v_call: TRBV9; j_call: TRBJ1-3; cdr3_aa: CASSVEGPMSSGNTIYF; cdr3_nt: TGTGCCAGCAGCGTAGAGGGGCCGATGAGCTCTGGAAACACCATATATTTT
clone_size: -; d_call: -; v_call: TRBV12-3/TRBV12-4; j_call: TRBJ1-2; cdr3_aa: CASSFRVTYGYTF; cdr3_nt: TGTGCCAGCAGTTTCCGGGTTACCTATGGCTACACCTTC
clone_size: once; d_call: -; v_call: TRBV14; j_call: TRBJ1-3; cdr3_aa: CASSQRLGGAGNTIYF; cdr3_nt: TGTGCCAGCAGCCAACGCCTCGGGGGGGCAGGGAACACCATATATTTT
clone_size: -; d_call: -; v_call: TRBV28; j_call: TRBJ2-1; cdr3_aa: CASSLALSNYNEQFF; cdr3_nt: TGTGCCAGCAGTTTAGCCCTCTCGAATTACAATGAGCAGTTCTTC
clone_size: -; d_call: -; v_call: TRBV3-1/TRBV3-2; j_call: TRBJ2-1; cdr3_aa: CASSQDRYNEQFF; cdr3_nt: TGTGCCAGCAGCCAGGACAGATACAATGAGCAGTTCTTC
clone_size: -; d_call: -; v_call: TRBV4-1; j_call: TRBJ1-4; cdr3_aa: CASSQVFMGKGQSNEKLFF; cdr3_nt: TGCGCCAGCAGCCAAGTTTTCATGGGGAAAGGACAGAGTAATGAAAAACTGTTTTTT
clone_size: few; d_call: -; v_call: TRBV6-5; j_call: TRBJ1-1; cdr3_aa: CASSYSWTAPNTEAFF; cdr3_nt: TGTGCCAGCAGTTACTCTTGGACAGCCCCGAACACTGAAGCTTTCTTT
clone_size: -; d_call: -; v_call: TRBV7-2; j_call: TRBJ2-3; cdr3_aa: CASSYQTGTLTDTQYF; cdr3_nt: TGTGCCAGCAGCTACCAAACAGGGACCCTCACAGATACGCAGTATTTT
clone_size: -; d_call: -; v_call: TRBV7-9; j_call: TRBJ2-2; cdr3_aa: CAGGSEGSTGELFF; cdr3_nt: TGTGCCGGGGGTTCGGAGGGCTCCACCGGGGAGCTGTTTTTT
clone_size: -; d_call: TRBD1; v_call: TRBV29-1; j_call: TRBJ2-7; cdr3_aa: CSVVQTGDLEREQYF; cdr3_nt: TGCAGCGTTGTACAGACAGGGGACTTGGAGCGCGAGCAGTACTTC
clone_size: -; d_call: -; v_call: TRBV5-6; j_call: TRBJ2-7; cdr3_aa: CASSTRLVTLPYEQYF; cdr3_nt: TGTGCCAGCAGCACTCGACTAGTCACCCTCCCCTACGAGCAGTACTTC
clone_size: -; d_call: TRBD1; v_call: TRBV5-1; j_call: TRBJ2-2; cdr3_aa: CASTGVNTGELFF; cdr3_nt: TGCGCCAGTACAGGGGTGAACACCGGGGAGCTGTTTTTT
clone_size: -; d_call: TRBD1; v_call: TRBV27; j_call: TRBJ1-1; cdr3_aa: CASSSRQGATEAFF; cdr3_nt: TGTGCCAGCAGTTCCCGACAGGGAGCCACTGAAGCTTTCTTT